This TCR beta chain was observed in a study of shared clonotypes between healthy human individuals. Trimming pared 5 bases from V and 4 bases from J, leaving 27 bases between. The CDR3 has 17 amino acids. Germline CDR1 reads GTSNPN; CDR2 reads SVGIG (reference sequence). At the deep level, the assay was run. Genomic DNA of every subset was divided equally among multiple immunoSEQ plates. In the original analysis: ImmunoSEQ sequences covered only the junction and lacked quality scores; filtering therefore differed. The protocol was immunoSEQ multiplex PCR, while the TCRdb copy is restricted to in-frame clones and leaves out a portion. The DNA gave D and trimming, while V, J and clone size come from that table. The sample carries a few hundred thousand clones, about 80% recorded once.

This chain joins TRBV30 and TRBJ2-7, with D tentatively TRBD2 (7 bases). The TCR sequence derives from a woman aged 40-49 years in good health. Some clones in this sample may be carry-over from other donors' samples. Sequencing input: PBMCs. The CDR3 sequence: CAWHMDGGGSAIYEQYF. In DNA form, the CDR3 reads TGTGCCTGGCACATGGACGGGGGCGGGAGCGCCATTTACGAGCAGTACTTC.